A selection of T cell receptor beta chains follows, all from one sample in a study of Tregs in tolerant kidney transplant recipients. The protocol was immunoSEQ multiplex PCR, while the TCRdb copy is restricted to in-frame clones and leaves out a portion. Counted here are approximately 65,000 clones, around 83% occurring once; the ten biggest clones make up 3.5% to 5.5%. Sequencing input: CD4+ T cells from blood. All receptors come from a human donor in good health. CDR3s include the opening cysteine and the closing phenylalanine or tryptophan. The D gene is left open where the match is weak. Size tells how often a clone was seen (once, few, many) or the class of an expanded clone, and some rows leave it out.

TRBV19	TRBJ1-1	NA	NA	CASNERDRAEAFF	TGTGCCAGTAACGAAAGGGATCGGGCTGAAGCTTTCTTT
TRBV5-6	TRBJ1-3	TRBD1	many	CASSSTGAAGYSGNTIYF	TGTGCCAGCAGCTCGACAGGGGCCGCAGGCTACTCTGGAAACACCATATATTTT
TRBV27	TRBJ1-5	NA	NA	CASSQNGDNQPQHF	TGTGCCAGCAGTCAAAACGGAGACAATCAGCCCCAGCATTTT
TRBV28	TRBJ1-1	NA	NA	CASSPATGPGTEAFF	TGTGCCAGCAGCCCCGCCACCGGGCCAGGCACTGAAGCTTTCTTT
TRBV29-1	TRBJ2-3	NA	NA	CSVEGRQPTDTQYF	TGCAGCGTTGAGGGGAGACAGCCCACAGATACGCAGTATTTT
TRBV29-1	TRBJ1-1	NA	few	CSVVGQLNTEAFF	TGCAGCGTTGTAGGTCAGCTTAACACTGAAGCTTTCTTT
TRBV11-3	TRBJ2-7	TRBD2	NA	CASASGASYEQYF	TGTGCCAGCGCTAGCGGGGCATCCTACGAGCAGTACTTC
TRBV27	TRBJ2-7	NA	NA	CASSFGAEGTYEQYF	TGTGCCAGCAGTTTTGGGGCCGAAGGAACCTACGAGCAGTACTTC
TRBV15	TRBJ2-3	NA	NA	CATSRDRTDTQYF	TGTGCCACCAGCAGAGATCGGACAGATACGCAGTATTTT
TRBV18	TRBJ1-1	NA	NA	CASSPGSRYTEAFF	TGTGCCAGCTCACCAGGGTCTAGGTACACTGAAGCTTTCTTT
TRBV7-3	TRBJ2-5	TRBD2	NA	CASSLGRGGQETQYF	TGTGCCAGCAGCCTAGGACGGGGGGGCCAAGAGACCCAGTACTTC
TRBV6-1	TRBJ2-3	TRBD2	NA	CASRVLAGGKDTQYF	TGTGCCAGCAGGGTACTAGCGGGGGGAAAGGATACGCAGTATTTT
TRBV4-3	TRBJ2-6	NA	NA	CASSQVARGGTGANVLTF	TGCGCCAGCAGCCAAGTGGCTAGGGGCGGCACTGGGGCCAACGTCCTGACTTTC
TRBV4-2	TRBJ1-1	NA	once	CASSHRPRGTGQTEAFF	TGTGCCAGCAGCCACCGCCCGAGGGGTACAGGGCAAACTGAAGCTTTCTTT
TRBV4-1	TRBJ2-1	TRBD2	NA	CASSQDWTSGGQQFF	TGCGCCAGCAGCCAAGATTGGACTAGCGGGGGCCAGCAGTTCTTC
TRBV10-2	TRBJ2-7	TRBD2	NA	CASSQVTSGATYEQYF	TGCGCCAGCAGTCAAGTAACTAGCGGGGCCACCTACGAGCAGTACTTC
TRBV19	TRBJ1-5	NA	NA	CASKLFRGNQPQHF	TGTGCCAGTAAGTTGTTTCGGGGCAATCAGCCCCAGCATTTT
TRBV7-9	TRBJ2-5	NA	NA	CASGRQNQETQYF	TGTGCCAGCGGAAGACAGAACCAAGAGACCCAGTACTTC
TRBV11-3	TRBJ2-5	NA	NA	CASSLVSLAESETQYF	TGTGCCAGCAGCTTAGTTTCCCTGGCGGAGTCTGAGACCCAGTACTTC
TRBV6-1	TRBJ1-1	NA	NA	CASTNEDKGNTEAFF	TGTGCCTCGACTAATGAGGACAAAGGGAACACTGAAGCTTTCTTT
TRBV5-4	TRBJ2-7	NA	NA	CASSPAGSGTYEQYF	TGTGCCAGCAGCCCCGCGGGGTCCGGTACCTACGAGCAGTACTTC
TRBV18	TRBJ2-7	TRBD2	NA	CASSPSTSGYEQYF	TGTGCCAGCTCACCTTCGACTAGCGGGTACGAGCAGTACTTC
TRBV29-1	TRBJ1-2	NA	NA	CSVGQANYGYTF	TGCAGCGTTGGCCAGGCGAACTATGGCTACACCTTC
TRBV19	TRBJ1-1	NA	NA	CASKGTYTEAFF	TGTGCCAGCAAGGGGACTTACACTGAAGCTTTCTTT
TRBV28	TRBJ2-1	TRBD2	once	CASTSGGRPSSYNEQFF	TGTGCCAGCACTTCGGGGGGTCGACCAAGCTCCTACAATGAGCAGTTCTTC
TRBV2	TRBJ2-7	NA	NA	CASASTYEQYF	TGTGCCAGCGCCAGTACCTACGAGCAGTACTTC
TRBV19	TRBJ1-2	TRBD1	NA	CASSMGHRGRRDGYTF	TGTGCCAGTAGTATGGGGCACAGGGGGCGCCGGGATGGCTACACCTTC
TRBV6-5	TRBJ2-3	TRBD2	NA	CASSFGLAGPDTQYF	TGTGCCAGCAGTTTTGGACTAGCGGGGCCAGATACGCAGTATTTT
TRBV28	TRBJ2-7	TRBD2	NA	CASSSGGASYEQYF	TGTGCCAGCTCTAGCGGGGGCGCCTCCTACGAGCAGTACTTC
TRBV10-3	TRBJ2-1	NA	NA	CAIMGGYNEQFF	TGTGCCATCATGGGGGGTTACAATGAGCAGTTCTTC
TRBV12-1	TRBJ2-7	NA	NA	CASSPSSYEQYF	TGTGCCAGCAGCCCCAGCTCCTACGAGCAGTACTTC
TRBV6-4	TRBJ2-2	TRBD1	NA	CASSTDRATGELFF	TGTGCCAGCAGTACGGACAGGGCCACCGGGGAGCTGTTTTTT
TRBV4-3	TRBJ2-3	NA	NA	CASSQGGAPIDTQYF	TGCGCCAGCAGCCAAGGTGGAGCCCCGATAGATACGCAGTATTTT
TRBV5-1	TRBJ2-7	TRBD1	NA	CASSSNRGRATYEQYF	TGCGCCAGCAGCTCCAACAGGGGGCGCGCCACCTACGAGCAGTACTTC
TRBV7-9	TRBJ1-2	TRBD1	NA	CASSLGQGYGYTF	TGTGCCAGCAGCCTGGGACAGGGCTATGGCTACACCTTC
TRBV11-3	TRBJ1-3	NA	NA	CASSESESGNTIYF	TGTGCCAGCAGCGAGTCGGAGTCTGGAAACACCATATATTTT
TRBV6-6	TRBJ1-5	TRBD1	NA	CASRQGRDQPQHF	TGTGCCAGCAGACAGGGGAGGGATCAGCCCCAGCATTTT
TRBV2	TRBJ2-7	TRBD2	NA	CASSEEGGAYEQYF	TGTGCCAGCAGTGAAGAGGGAGGGGCGTACGAGCAGTACTTC
TRBV7-9	TRBJ1-6	NA	few	CASSRTANSPLHF	TGTGCCAGCAGCCGGACCGCCAATTCACCCCTCCACTTT
TRBV23-1	TRBJ1-2	NA	NA	CASRDSLLNGYTF	TGCGCCAGCAGGGACAGTCTATTGAATGGCTACACCTTC
TRBV7-9	TRBJ1-1	NA	NA	CASSFVGATEAFF	TGTGCCAGCAGCTTCGTAGGGGCGACTGAAGCTTTCTTT
TRBV6-6	TRBJ2-7	NA	NA	CASSRLINEQYF	TGTGCCAGCAGTCGACTCATTAACGAGCAGTACTTC
TRBV6-6	TRBJ2-3	TRBD2	NA	CASSPGLAGDTQYF	TGTGCCAGCAGCCCCGGGCTAGCGGGAGATACGCAGTATTTT